Listed below are T cell receptor beta chains from one sample, sequenced in a study of CD8 T cells in Susac syndrome. One entry per CDR3 protein, called by TCRdb with MiXCR from the immunoSEQ multiplex PCR reads. The sample shows around 200,000 distinct CDR3 sequences, under 97% of them seen only once. The sample was CD4+ T cells from PBMCs. The source is a human donor with multiple sclerosis. CDR3s include the opening cysteine and the closing phenylalanine or tryptophan. Fields, in order: J gene, clone size, D gene, V gene, CDR3 DNA, CDR3 protein. A D gene is named only where the DNA matches it firmly. Size tells how often a clone was seen (once, few, many) or the class of an expanded clone, and some rows leave it out.

j_call: TRBJ1-1; clone_size: .; d_call: TRBD1; v_call: TRBV5-1; cdr3_nt: TGCGCCAGCAGCTTGGACACAGGGGAAACTGAAGCTTTCTTT; cdr3_aa: CASSLDTGETEAFF
j_call: TRBJ1-2; clone_size: .; d_call: .; v_call: TRBV6-5; cdr3_nt: TGTGCCACAGGGCCCGGGGAGCGTGGAGGCTACACCTTC; cdr3_aa: CATGPGERGGYTF
j_call: TRBJ1-2; clone_size: .; d_call: .; v_call: TRBV2; cdr3_nt: TGTGCCAGCAGTGAAGGGGTCTATGGCTACACCTTC; cdr3_aa: CASSEGVYGYTF
j_call: TRBJ2-1; clone_size: .; d_call: .; v_call: TRBV10-3; cdr3_nt: TGTGCCATCAGTGACCCACCCTCCGGGTCCAATGAGCAGTTCTTC; cdr3_aa: CAISDPPSGSNEQFF
j_call: TRBJ1-1; clone_size: .; d_call: TRBD1; v_call: TRBV29-1; cdr3_nt: TGCAGCGTGACAACAGGGGGGAACACTGAAGCTTTCTTT; cdr3_aa: CSVTTGGNTEAFF
j_call: TRBJ2-1; clone_size: .; d_call: TRBD1; v_call: TRBV5-1; cdr3_nt: TGCGCCAGCAGCTTGGGGACAGGGAGAGGTGAGCAGTTCTTC; cdr3_aa: CASSLGTGRGEQFF
j_call: TRBJ1-3; clone_size: .; d_call: .; v_call: TRBV29-1; cdr3_nt: TGCAGCGTTGACCCGACAGGCTCTGGAAACACCATATATTTT; cdr3_aa: CSVDPTGSGNTIYF
j_call: TRBJ2-1; clone_size: .; d_call: .; v_call: TRBV5-1; cdr3_nt: TGCGCCAGCAGCTTGCCCAGCCACAATGAGCAGTTCTTC; cdr3_aa: CASSLPSHNEQFF
j_call: TRBJ2-1; clone_size: .; d_call: .; v_call: TRBV29-1; cdr3_nt: TGCAGCGCCCTACGTGGGGGGGCGTACAATGAGCAGTTCTTC; cdr3_aa: CSALRGGAYNEQFF
j_call: TRBJ2-5; clone_size: .; d_call: .; v_call: TRBV30; cdr3_nt: TGTGCCTGGAGTAGGGTCAGGTACCAAGAGACCCAGTACTTC; cdr3_aa: CAWSRVRYQETQYF
j_call: TRBJ2-7; clone_size: .; d_call: .; v_call: TRBV6-1; cdr3_nt: TGTGCCAGCAGTGGAGGGTTCGAGCAGTACTTC; cdr3_aa: CASSGGFEQYF
j_call: TRBJ2-1; clone_size: .; d_call: TRBD1; v_call: TRBV11-2; cdr3_nt: TGTGCCAGCAGCACCGGGACAGGGGATAGGATTGGGCAGTTCTTC; cdr3_aa: CASSTGTGDRIGQFF
j_call: TRBJ2-3; clone_size: .; d_call: TRBD2; v_call: TRBV4-1; cdr3_nt: TGCGCCAGCAGCCTCAGGACTAGCCAGGGGACAGATACGCAGTATTTT; cdr3_aa: CASSLRTSQGTDTQYF
j_call: TRBJ2-3; clone_size: .; d_call: .; v_call: TRBV29-1; cdr3_nt: TGCAGCGTTCTAGGAGGCGATACGCAGTATTTT; cdr3_aa: CSVLGGDTQYF
j_call: TRBJ2-5; clone_size: .; d_call: .; v_call: TRBV29-1; cdr3_nt: TGCAGCGGTTCGGACGGAACCCAAGAGACCCAGTACTTC; cdr3_aa: CSGSDGTQETQYF
j_call: TRBJ2-7; clone_size: once; d_call: .; v_call: TRBV12-3/TRBV12-4; cdr3_nt: TGTGCCAGCACCGGGGAAGACTACGAGCAGTACTTC; cdr3_aa: CASTGEDYEQYF
j_call: TRBJ1-1; clone_size: .; d_call: TRBD1; v_call: TRBV18; cdr3_nt: TGTGCCAGCTCACCACTGGGACAGGGTACAGCTTTCTTT; cdr3_aa: CASSPLGQGTAFF
j_call: TRBJ2-1; clone_size: .; d_call: .; v_call: TRBV5-6; cdr3_nt: TGTGCCAGCAGCTTGGCCGGCTGGGCTCTCAATGAGCAGTTCTTC; cdr3_aa: CASSLAGWALNEQFF
j_call: TRBJ1-6; clone_size: .; d_call: .; v_call: TRBV12-3/TRBV12-4; cdr3_nt: TGTGCCAGCAGTCCCCTGGGTGATAATTCACCCCTCCACTTT; cdr3_aa: CASSPLGDNSPLHF
j_call: TRBJ1-5; clone_size: .; d_call: .; v_call: TRBV30; cdr3_nt: TGTGCCTGGAGTGGAGGGCTCGATCAGCCCCAGCATTTT; cdr3_aa: CAWSGGLDQPQHF
j_call: TRBJ1-2; clone_size: .; d_call: .; v_call: TRBV28; cdr3_nt: TGTGCCAGCACCTGGGGAGACAAGACTAACTATGGCTACACCTTC; cdr3_aa: CASTWGDKTNYGYTF
j_call: TRBJ1-2; clone_size: .; d_call: .; v_call: TRBV2; cdr3_nt: TGTGCCAGCAGCAAGGGGCGGATTAACTATGGCTACACCTTC; cdr3_aa: CASSKGRINYGYTF
j_call: TRBJ2-7; clone_size: .; d_call: .; v_call: TRBV3-1; cdr3_nt: TGTGCCAGCGGCAAACTAGCCTACGAGCAGTACTTC; cdr3_aa: CASGKLAYEQYF
j_call: TRBJ1-1; clone_size: .; d_call: .; v_call: TRBV4-3; cdr3_nt: TGCGCCAGCAGCGAGGACAGGAACACTGAAGCTTTCTTT; cdr3_aa: CASSEDRNTEAFF
j_call: TRBJ2-3; clone_size: .; d_call: TRBD1; v_call: TRBV29-1; cdr3_nt: TGCAGCGTACCAGCCGGGACAGGGGGTCAAAGTCCCACAGATACGCAGTATTTT; cdr3_aa: CSVPAGTGGQSPTDTQYF
j_call: TRBJ1-1; clone_size: .; d_call: TRBD1; v_call: TRBV5-4; cdr3_nt: TGTGCCAGCAGCTCCAATACCAGGGGGGACACTGAAGCTTTCTTT; cdr3_aa: CASSSNTRGDTEAFF
j_call: TRBJ2-1; clone_size: .; d_call: .; v_call: TRBV6-2/TRBV6-3; cdr3_nt: TGTGCCAGCAGTTATGGTCCCCGCAATGAGCAGTTCTTC; cdr3_aa: CASSYGPRNEQFF
j_call: TRBJ2-7; clone_size: once; d_call: TRBD2; v_call: TRBV29-1; cdr3_nt: TGCAGCGTCTCGCCTCGGGGGGTTGCCTACGAGCAGTACTTC; cdr3_aa: CSVSPRGVAYEQYF
j_call: TRBJ2-5; clone_size: once; d_call: .; v_call: TRBV20-1; cdr3_nt: TGCAGTGCTAGAGAACGGGGAAGGACAGTACAAGAGACCCAGTACTTC; cdr3_aa: CSARERGRTVQETQYF
j_call: TRBJ2-7; clone_size: .; d_call: .; v_call: TRBV18; cdr3_nt: TGTGCCAGCGGACGGGAGTACGAGCAGTACTTC; cdr3_aa: CASGREYEQYF